The sample holds many counts of the clone carrying this T cell receptor (beta chain). The antigen is undetermined. This CDR3 comprises 13 residues. J lost 3 bases, V lost 6 bases, and 7 bases had no gene match. CDR1 and CDR2 from the germline V gene are DFQATT and SNEGSKA (reference sequence). Library preparation (for TCRbeta) was performed with unique molecular identifiers. TCRdb used MiXCR to reprocess the PCR reads, holding one entry per CDR3 protein. The table has around 700,000 distinct CDR3 sequences, roughly 13% seen once. This specimen comes from a study of T-cell reconstitution after alpha-beta-depleted transplantation in children. The study's findings and limits: Day-60 TCRbeta diversity that was high in some patients was derived from surviving recipient T cells and thymic progenitors. Roughly two months post-transplant, alpha-beta T cells reportedly originated from several hundred graft clones that had expanded. T-cell counts and diversity at one year following transplant were attributed mainly to newly produced T cells.

The specimen was PBMCs, collected before TCRalphabeta/CD19-depleted stem cell transplant. The clonotype was recovered from a girl between 2 and 10 years old with congenital amegakaryocytic thrombocytopenia, due to receive a stem cell transplant. This sequence joins TRBV20-1 and TRBJ2-5; 7 nucleotides align to TRBD2. Written as DNA, the CDR3 is TGCAGTGCCGAACGGGACTACGAAGAGACCCAGTACTTC. It encodes CSAERDYEETQYF.